This T cell receptor (beta chain) was identified in a study of T cell responses to AZD1222 COVID-19 vaccine. Method: immunoSEQ multiplex PCR; TCRdb's copy keeps in-frame clones and lacks some. The sample lists about 110,000 clones, 88% occurring once. Comments on this clone: Its matching antigen is unknown.

The study, taken as a whole, reports: Mostly white British, mostly female donors; authors suggested clonal diversity may be underestimated.

Germline V gene sequence: CDR1 SGHTA, CDR2 FQGNSA. V was trimmed by 5 bases and J by 0 bases, leaving 14 bases between them. This CDR3 has 16 amino acids. This chain links TRBV7-2 with TRBJ2-1; the D call may be TRBD1 or TRBD2 (5 bases each). The receptor was derived from an adult in good health. The specimen was peripheral blood, collected on day 0 of AZD1222 vaccination. This CDR3 reads CASSPYQGASYNEQFF. CDR3 coding DNA: TGTGCCAGCAGCCCGTACCAGGGAGCCTCCTACAATGAGCAGTTCTTC. Together with reference TRBV7-2 and TRBJ2-1, the CDR3 gives the full variable domain: GAGVSQSPSNKVTEKGKDVELRCDPISGHTALYWYRQSLGQGLEFLIYFQGNSAPDKSGLPSDRFSAERTGGSVSTLTIQRTQQEDSAVYLCASSPYQGASYNEQFFGPGTRLTVL.